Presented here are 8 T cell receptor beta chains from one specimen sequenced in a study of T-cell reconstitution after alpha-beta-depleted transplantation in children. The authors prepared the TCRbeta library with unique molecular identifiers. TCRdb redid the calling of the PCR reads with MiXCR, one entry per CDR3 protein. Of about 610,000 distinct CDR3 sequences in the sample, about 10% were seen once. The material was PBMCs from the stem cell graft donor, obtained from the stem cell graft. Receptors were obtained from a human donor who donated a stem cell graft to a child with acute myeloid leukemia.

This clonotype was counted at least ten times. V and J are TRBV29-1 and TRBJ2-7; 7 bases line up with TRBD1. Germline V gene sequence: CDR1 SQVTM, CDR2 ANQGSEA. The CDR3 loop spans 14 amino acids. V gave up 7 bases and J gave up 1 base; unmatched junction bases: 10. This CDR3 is CSALPDRESYEQYF. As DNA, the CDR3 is TGCAGCGCCCTACCAGACAGGGAGTCCTACGAGCAGTACTTC.

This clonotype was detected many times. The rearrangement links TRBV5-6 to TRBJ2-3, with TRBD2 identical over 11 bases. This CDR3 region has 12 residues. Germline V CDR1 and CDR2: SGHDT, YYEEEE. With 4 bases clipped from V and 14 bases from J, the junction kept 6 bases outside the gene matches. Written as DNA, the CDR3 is TGTGCCAGCAGCCGTCTAGCGGGAGGCCTGTATTTT. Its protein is CASSRLAGGLYF.

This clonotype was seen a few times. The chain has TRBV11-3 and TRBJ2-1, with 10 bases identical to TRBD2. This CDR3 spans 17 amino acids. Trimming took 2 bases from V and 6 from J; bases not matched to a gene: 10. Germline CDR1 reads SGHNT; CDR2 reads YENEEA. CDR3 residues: CASSLIPSGSVANEQFF. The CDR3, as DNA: TGTGCCAGCAGCTTAATCCCTAGCGGGAGTGTGGCCAATGAGCAGTTCTTC.

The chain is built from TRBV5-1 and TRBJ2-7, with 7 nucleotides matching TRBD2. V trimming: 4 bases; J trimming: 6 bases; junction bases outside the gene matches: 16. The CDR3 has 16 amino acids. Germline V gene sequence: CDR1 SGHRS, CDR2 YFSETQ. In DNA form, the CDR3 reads TGCGCCAGCAGCAACCCGACGGGAGGAGGGGTCGTCGAGCAGTACTTC. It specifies CASSNPTGGGVVEQYF.

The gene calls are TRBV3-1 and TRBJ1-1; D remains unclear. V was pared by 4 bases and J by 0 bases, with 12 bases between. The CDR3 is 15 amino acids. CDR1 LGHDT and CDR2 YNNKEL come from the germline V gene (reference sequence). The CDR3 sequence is CASSLSTVMNTEAFF. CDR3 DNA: TGTGCCAGCAGCCTTTCGACTGTCATGAACACTGAAGCTTTCTTT.

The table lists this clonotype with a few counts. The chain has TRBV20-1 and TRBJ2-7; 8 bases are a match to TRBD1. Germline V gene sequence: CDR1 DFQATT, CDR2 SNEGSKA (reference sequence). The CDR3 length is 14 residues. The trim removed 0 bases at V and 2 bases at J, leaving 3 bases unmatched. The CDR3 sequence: CSARDWDRTYEQYF. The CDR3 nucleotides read TGCAGTGCTAGAGATTGGGACAGGACCTACGAGCAGTACTTC.

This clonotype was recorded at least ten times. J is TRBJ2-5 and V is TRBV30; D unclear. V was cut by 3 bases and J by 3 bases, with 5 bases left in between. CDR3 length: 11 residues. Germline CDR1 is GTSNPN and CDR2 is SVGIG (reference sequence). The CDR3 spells CAWRREETQYF. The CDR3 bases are TGTGCCTGGAGGAGAGAAGAGACCCAGTACTTC. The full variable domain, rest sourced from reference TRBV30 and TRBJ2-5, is SQTIHQWPATLVQPVGSPLSLECTVEGTSNPNLYWYRQAAGRGLQLLFYSVGIGQISSEVPQNLSASRPQDRQFILSSKKLLLSDSGFYLCAWRREETQYFGPGTRLLVL.

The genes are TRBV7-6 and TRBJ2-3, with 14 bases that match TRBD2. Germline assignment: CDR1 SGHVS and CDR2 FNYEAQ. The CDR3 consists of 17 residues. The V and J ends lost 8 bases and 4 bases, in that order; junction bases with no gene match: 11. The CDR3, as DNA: TGTGCCAGCTGCCAACTAGGACTAGCGGGAGGACCAGATACGCAGTATTTT. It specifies CASCQLGLAGGPDTQYF.